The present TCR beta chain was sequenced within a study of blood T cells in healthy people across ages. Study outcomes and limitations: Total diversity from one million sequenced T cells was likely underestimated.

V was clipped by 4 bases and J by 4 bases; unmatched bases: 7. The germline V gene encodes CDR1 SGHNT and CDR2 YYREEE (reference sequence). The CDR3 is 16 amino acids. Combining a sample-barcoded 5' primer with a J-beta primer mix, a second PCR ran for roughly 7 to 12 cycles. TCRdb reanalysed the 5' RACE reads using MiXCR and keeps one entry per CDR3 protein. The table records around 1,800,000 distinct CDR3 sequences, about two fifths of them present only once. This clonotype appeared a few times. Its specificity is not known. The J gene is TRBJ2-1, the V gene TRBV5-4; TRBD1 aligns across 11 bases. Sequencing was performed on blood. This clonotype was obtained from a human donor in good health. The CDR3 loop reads CASSPGQGAQYNEQFF. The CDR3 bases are TGTGCCAGCAGCCCCGGACAGGGGGCACAGTACAATGAGCAGTTCTTC.